Presented here are 25 T cell receptor beta chains from one specimen sequenced in a study of shared clonotypes between healthy human individuals. Clones were sequenced by immunoSEQ multiplex PCR, and TCRdb holds only the in-frame ones, with some missing. The sample includes about 2.1 million clones, under 95% of them seen just once. Positively selected for CCR7, the CD45RO-negative cells used as naive CD8 cells excluded terminally differentiated effector memory CD45RA+ cells. What was sequenced was naive CD8+ T cells from PBMCs. All receptors come from a man aged 18 to 29 in good health. Some clones in this sample may be carry-over from other donors' samples.

This rearrangement joins TRBV9 to TRBJ2-7; TRBD1 matches 7 bases. In germline, CDR1 is SGDLS, CDR2 YYNGEE. With V trimmed by 0 bases and J by 5 bases, 11 bases remained unmatched. This CDR3 spans 16 amino acids. The chain's CDR3 is CASSVVFGQGVDEQYF. As DNA, the CDR3 is TGTGCCAGCAGCGTAGTGTTCGGGCAGGGGGTCGACGAGCAGTACTTC.

This clone occurred a few times. J is TRBJ1-2 and V is TRBV7-9, with 7 positions matching TRBD1. Germline V gene sequence: CDR1 SEHNR, CDR2 FQNEAQ (reference sequence). The trim removed 6 bases at V and 4 bases at J, leaving 14 bases unmatched. The CDR3 extends over 16 amino acids. The CDR3 reads CASSRSSGTASYGYTF. CDR3 nucleotides: TGTGCCAGCAGTCGATCCTCCGGGACAGCGAGCTATGGCTACACCTTC.

This chain joins TRBV5-1 and TRBJ2-7; 9 nucleotides agree with TRBD1. Losses at the gene ends were 4 bases for V and 3 bases for J; bases not matched to a gene: 8. The CDR3 extends over 15 amino acids. Germline V lookup: CDR1 SGHRS, CDR2 YFSETQ. CDR3: CASSPWTGVLYEQYF. The CDR3 coding sequence is TGCGCCAGCAGCCCTTGGACAGGGGTTCTCTACGAGCAGTACTTC.

V gene TRBV27 combines with J gene TRBJ1-1, with D perhaps TRBD1 (6 bases). The CDR3 is made up of 14 amino acids. Germline CDR1 and CDR2: MNHEY and SMNVEV (reference sequence). Trimming took off 6 bases at V and 4 bases at J, with 15 bases between the two ends. The CDR3 region is CASSLRQATTEAFF. Here the CDR3 DNA reads TGTGCCAGCAGCCTGAGACAGGCGACCACTGAAGCTTTCTTT.

The V gene is TRBV19, the J gene TRBJ2-5; 10 bases map to TRBD2. V trimming: 3 bases; J trimming: 3 bases; junction bases outside the gene matches: 7. The CDR3 covers 16 residues. Germline CDR1 reads LNHDA; CDR2 reads SQIVND (reference sequence). The CDR3 protein is CASSMEREGLEETQYF. The CDR3 bases are TGTGCCAGTAGTATGGAGCGGGAGGGCCTTGAAGAGACCCAGTACTTC.

The chain has TRBV7-8 and TRBJ2-7; TRBD2 matches 11 bases. Germline-derived CDR1 and CDR2 are SGHVS and FQNEAQ. This CDR3 spans 18 amino acids. Germline trimming cut 5 bases from V and 4 bases from J; bases unmatched to any gene: 16. Here the CDR3 reads CASSDPTETSGTVYEQYF. The CDR3 DNA is TGTGCCAGCAGCGACCCGACGGAGACTAGCGGGACTGTATACGAGCAGTACTTC.

The chain couples TRBV5-1 to TRBJ1-2; maybe TRBD1 (6 bases). The CDR3 sequence is 15 residues long. Germline V gene lookup returns CDR1 SGHRS and CDR2 YFSETQ. V lost 5 bases, J lost 4 bases, and 18 bases lay in between. CDR3 nucleotide sequence: TGCGCCAGCAGTTTCCGGGACACTTCCTCCTATGGCTACACCTTC. Translation gives CASSFRDTSSYGYTF.

This chain links TRBV27 with TRBJ1-2, with D maybe TRBD1 (6 bases). The CDR3 is made up of 16 amino acids. Germline V gene lookup returns CDR1 MNHEY and CDR2 SMNVEV (reference sequence). The V and J ends lost 0 bases and 6 bases respectively, with 17 bases between them. CDR3 sequence reads: CASSLSPGTRINGYTF. The CDR3 coding sequence is TGTGCCAGCAGTTTATCCCCCGGGACAAGAATCAATGGCTACACCTTC.

V usage is TRBV28 and J usage is TRBJ1-2; TRBD1 might be the D (5 bases). In germline, CDR1 is MDHEN, CDR2 SYDVKM. Trimming shortened V by 3 bases and J by 2 bases, and 16 bases separated the two germline ends. This CDR3 is built from 16 residues. The CDR3 DNA reads as TGTGCCAGCAGTTTTACGGCGGGACGGACGAACTATGGCTACACCTTC. Translation gives CASSFTAGRTNYGYTF.

The chain joins TRBV28 to TRBJ1-2; 9 positions agree with TRBD1. After removal of 6 bases from V and 7 bases from J, the junction contained 12 bases not matched to a gene. The CDR3 extends over 15 amino acids. Germline-derived CDR1 and CDR2 are MDHEN and SYDVKM. The DNA for the CDR3 is TGTGCCAGCAGGGGACAGGGTATCGGCGCTATTGGCTACACCTTC. Its protein is CASRGQGIGAIGYTF.

The chain has TRBV7-8 and TRBJ1-2, with 7 bases aligning to TRBD1. V was pared by 4 bases and J by 0 bases, with 8 bases of the junction left unmatched. The CDR3 has 16 amino acids. From germline, CDR1 is SGHVS and CDR2 FQNEAQ. The CDR3 region has the DNA TGTGCCAGCAGCTATGAGGGGGCTGTGGCTAACTATGGCTACACCTTC. Translated: CASSYEGAVANYGYTF.

The rearrangement uses TRBV27 and TRBJ2-7; tentatively, D is TRBD1 or TRBD2 (5 bases each). CDR1 is MNHEY and CDR2 is SMNVEV in the germline V gene (reference sequence). V was shortened by 4 bases and J by 4 bases, with 14 bases between the two germline ends. CDR3 size: 14 residues. CDR3 sequence (DNA): TGTGCCAGCAGTTCACCTGCGAGGGGTTACGAGCAGTACTTC. Translated: CASSSPARGYEQYF.

This clone has just one count. The V and J genes are TRBV5-1 and TRBJ1-5; D remains ambiguous. The germline gives CDR1 SGHRS, CDR2 YFSETQ. Trimming removed 4 bases at V and 1 base at J, with 12 bases between. The CDR3 totals 15 residues. CDR3 sequence reads: CASSPEIGSNQPQHF. CDR3 nucleotides: TGCGCCAGCAGCCCGGAGATAGGGAGCAATCAGCCCCAGCATTTT.

V and J are TRBV9 and TRBJ2-5, with D tentatively TRBD1 or TRBD2 (6 bases each). The CDR3 has 15 amino acids. Trimming stripped 3 bases from V and 3 bases from J, with 15 bases between. CDR1 and CDR2 (germline): SGDLS, YYNGEE. The CDR3 sequence is CASSARGASEETQYF. CDR3 DNA sequence: TGTGCCAGCAGCGCTAGGGGGGCTAGTGAAGAGACCCAGTACTTC.

The V gene is TRBV7-9, the J gene TRBJ2-5; TRBD1 aligns across 10 bases. From germline, CDR1 is SEHNR and CDR2 FQNEAQ (reference sequence). Germline trimming cut 5 bases from V and 3 bases from J; bases unmatched to any gene: 3. This CDR3 has 14 residues. CDR3 sequence (DNA): TGTGCCAGCAGCCCCGGGACAGGGGAAGAGACCCAGTACTTC. Encoded protein: CASSPGTGEETQYF.

In the case of this clone: This sample also contains other DNA sequences that code for the same CDR3. The chain employs TRBV28 and TRBJ2-7; D is possibly TRBD1 (5 bases). CDR3 length equals 12 residues. CDR1 is MDHEN and CDR2 is SYDVKM in the germline V gene. Trimming left V 8 bases short and J 0 bases short, with 8 bases between. The CDR3, as DNA: TGTGCCAGCGACAGAGGCTCCTACGAGCAGTACTTC. Its translation: CASDRGSYEQYF.

The J gene is TRBJ2-7, the V gene TRBV27; 15 nucleotides agree with TRBD2. V was pared by 3 bases and J by 2 bases, with 8 bases of the junction left unmatched. The germline V gene has CDR1 MNHEY and CDR2 SMNVEV (reference sequence). This CDR3 comprises 18 residues. The DNA of the CDR3 is TGTGCCAGCAGTTTCCTGGGACTAGCGGGGGGTGCTACCTACGAGCAGTACTTC. This codes for CASSFLGLAGGATYEQYF.

V usage is TRBV6-6 and J usage is TRBJ1-5; a possible D gene is TRBD1 (5 bases). V dropped 7 bases and J dropped 3 bases, with 10 bases sitting between them. Germline values: CDR1 MNHNY, CDR2 SVGAGI (reference sequence). This CDR3 comprises 13 residues. CDR3 nucleotide sequence: TGTGCCAGCAAGACAGATTACAATCAGCCCCAGCATTTT. Residues: CASKTDYNQPQHF.

The chain has TRBV4-1 and TRBJ1-1; 7 nucleotides align to TRBD1. Germline CDR1 reads MGHRA; CDR2 reads YSYEKL. This CDR3 region has 18 residues. The trim removed 1 base at V and 1 base at J, leaving 12 bases unmatched. The CDR3 DNA is TGCGCCAGCAGCCAAGTTCCCTTGACAGGGATGAGGAACACTGAAGCTTTCTTT. This encodes CASSQVPLTGMRNTEAFF.

This clone was seen a single time. The chain's CDR3 is CASSTGTGDEQYF. The DNA of the CDR3 is TGTGCCAGCAGCACAGGGACAGGGGACGAGCAGTACTTC. This chain uses TRBV6-1 with TRBJ2-7; 10 positions match TRBD1. After removal of 6 bases from V and 5 bases from J, the junction contained 4 bases not matched to a gene. This CDR3 contains 13 residues. CDR1 and CDR2 (germline): MNHNS, SASEGT.

V gene TRBV11-2 combines with J gene TRBJ2-3, with D hard to call. This CDR3 has 12 residues. Between the trimmed V and J ends, which lost 5 bases and 6 bases, there was a span of 9 bases. The germline V gene has CDR1 SGHAT and CDR2 FQNNGV. In DNA form, the CDR3 reads TGTGCCAGCAGCCAGCCGGTGGATACGCAGTATTTT. Translation: CASSQPVDTQYF. Looking up the rest from reference TRBV11-2 and TRBJ2-3 gives the full variable domain: EAGVAQSPRYKIIEKRQSVAFWCNPISGHATLYWYQQILGQGPKLLIQFQNNGVVDDSQLPKDRFSAERLKGVDSTLKIQPAKLEDSAVYLCASSQPVDTQYFGPGTRLTVL.

This clone was seen only once. The genes are TRBV13 and TRBJ2-3; tentative D call: TRBD2 (6 bases). The V gene's germline CDR1 is PRHDT and CDR2 FYEKMQ (reference sequence). This CDR3 has 17 amino acids. Trimming cost V 2 bases and J 2 bases, with 17 bases left between them. The CDR3 nucleotides are TGTGCCAGCAGCTTAAAGTTCGGGGTAGCGGTCACAGATACGCAGTATTTT. This encodes CASSLKFGVAVTDTQYF. Complete variable domain (other parts from reference TRBV13 and TRBJ2-3): AAGVIQSPRHLIKEKRETATLKCYPIPRHDTVYWYQQGPGQDPQFLISFYEKMQSDKGSIPDRFSAQQFSDYHSELNMSSLELGDSALYFCASSLKFGVAVTDTQYFGPGTRLTVL.

The chain combines TRBV27 with TRBJ1-2, with a weak D call TRBD1 (5 bases). The V and J ends lost 6 bases and 10 bases respectively, with 27 bases between them. This CDR3 region has 16 residues. Germline CDR1 MNHEY, CDR2 SMNVEV (reference sequence). The CDR3 loop reads CASSFTPEGILSLYTF. The CDR3, as DNA: TGTGCCAGCAGCTTTACTCCGGAGGGGATACTTTCGCTCTACACCTTC.

This rearrangement joins TRBV29-1 to TRBJ1-4, with D tentatively TRBD1 (5 bases). V was clipped by 7 bases and J by 11 bases, with 20 bases between them. The CDR3 is 13 amino acids. In germline, CDR1 is SQVTM, CDR2 ANQGSEA. CDR3 amino acids: CSAYGAGGVKLFF. The CDR3 region has the DNA TGCAGCGCGTACGGGGCAGGTGGGGTGAAACTGTTTTTT.

This chain links TRBV7-3 with TRBJ2-1; D is ambiguous. There are 15 residues in the CDR3. Looked up from germline, CDR1 is SGHTA and CDR2 is FQGTGA. The V end was cut by 5 bases, the J end by 0 bases, with 11 bases between. CDR3 protein: CASSTDHSSYNEQFF. The CDR3 bases are TGTGCCAGCAGCACGGACCATAGCTCCTACAATGAGCAGTTCTTC.